The 5 T cell receptor beta chains below all came from one sample that was sequenced in a study of T-cell memory formation after mild COVID-19. TCRdb passed the 5' RACE reads through MiXCR, listing each CDR3 protein once. Counted here are 400,000 to 500,000 distinct CDR3 sequences, 15% to 20% occurring once; the ten biggest clones make up roughly 8.4%. The sample taken for sequencing was PBMCs or a T cell subset sorted from them (not recorded which). Receptors originate from an adult woman who had mild COVID-19 (a few samples of this study predate the infection). Cell type and time point are not known.

The chain links TRBV18 to TRBJ2-7; TRBD2 is a possible D gene (5 bases). The ends were cut back, 3 bases at V and 1 base at J, with 16 bases in the middle. Germline-derived CDR1 and CDR2 are KGHSH and LQKENI. The CDR3 has 16 residues. CDR3 region: CASSPDGNRGSYEQYF. The CDR3 DNA reads TGTGCCAGCTCACCGGACGGGAACAGAGGGTCCTACGAGCAGTACTTC.

The rearrangement joins TRBV2 to TRBJ1-1, with TRBD1 as a possible D gene (5 bases). V lost 6 bases and J 2 bases, leaving 13 bases between the germline ends. CDR1 and CDR2 from the germline V gene are SNHLY and FYNNEI. This CDR3 comprises 14 residues. The CDR3 DNA sequence: TGTGCCAGCAGCCGCGGGACGAGAAACACTGAAGCTTTCTTT. This codes for CASSRGTRNTEAFF.

This clonotype was counted at least ten times. J is TRBJ1-2 and V is TRBV27; D is perhaps TRBD1 (5 bases). The CDR3 loop spans 15 amino acids. V was shortened by 6 bases and J by 4 bases, with 18 bases between the two germline ends. The germline gives CDR1 MNHEY, CDR2 SMNVEV (reference sequence). The CDR3 sequence is CASRPRVVDSYGYTF. The CDR3 DNA reads as TGTGCCAGCAGACCCAGGGTCGTGGATAGCTATGGCTACACCTTC.

In this sample, this clonotype turned up a few times. The chain recombines TRBV29-1 with TRBJ2-2, with D perhaps being TRBD1 or TRBD2 (5 bases each). In germline, CDR1 is SQVTM, CDR2 ANQGSEA. CDR3 length: 11 residues. The CDR3 DNA reads TGCGTGGGGACGGCCACCGGGGAGCTGTTTTTT. Residues: CVGTATGELFF.

This clonotype came up many times. The genes are TRBV20-1 and TRBJ2-7, with 9 bases that match TRBD2. The CDR3 sequence is 14 residues long. Germline V gives CDR1 DFQATT, CDR2 SNEGSKA (reference sequence). Trimming at V came to 3 bases and at J to 5 bases, leaving 8 bases not matched to a gene. This CDR3 reads CSARDAGTSHEQYF. CDR3 DNA sequence: TGCAGTGCTAGGGATGCCGGGACTAGCCACGAGCAGTACTTC.